The text below deals with one T cell receptor (beta chain). This clonotype was picked up a small number of times. This clone's antigen is unknown. Per-base qualities were not stored, and no clone one base away is much larger. The germline V gene yields ENHRY for CDR1 and SYGVKD for CDR2. Between the V and J ends, shortened by 2 bases and 0 bases respectively, the junction contains 10 bases. Taken from cysteine to phenylalanine, the CDR3 has 16 residues. Just the 48-base CDR3 DNA is kept, in frame starting at base 1. The data derive from a study of regulatory T cells in long-lasting Graves disease (dated by TCRdb to about 2021). Background on the whole study: To count as having persistent Graves' disease, a patient had to have received antithyroid drug treatment for over 5 years with TSH receptor autoantibodies remaining persistently positive. Persistent Graves' disease patients were compared with newly diagnosed Graves' disease patients by peripheral blood TCR sequencing and RNA sequencing. A total of roughly 33 samples underwent TCR sequencing: around 13 from persistent and around 20 from newly diagnosed Graves' disease patients. The study was conducted in China and was registered as a clinical trial. Antithyroid drugs had been taken for approximately 10 years on average by persistent Graves' disease patients in the clinical cohort. General conclusions and limits of the study: TRBV28, TRBJ1-2 and TRBJ2-5 were preferentially used in persistent disease, while TRBV20-1 and TRBJ2-1 were favored in newly diagnosed disease. The authors noted that the small sample size was a limitation that may lower accuracy. Peripheral blood alone was examined, since thyroid tissue, which constituted the primary lesion, could not be accessed. Compared with newly diagnosed patients, patients with persistent Graves' disease had lower TCR Shannon entropy and fewer highly expanded clones, which suggests clonal expansion. Sequencing and analysis were limited to the TCR beta chain. A larger number of public clonotypes was shared among persistent patients (about 2,700) than among newly diagnosed patients (around 970).

The sample's time point label is to be understood as: persistent/refractory GD, antithyroid drugs over 5 years with positive TRAb. RNA was extracted from PBMCs in TRIzol for both TCR sequencing and RNA sequencing. The diagnosis of Graves' disease was made according to American Thyroid Association guidelines. Patients for the study were recruited at an endocrinology department in Xi'an, China. Each patient gave approximately 9.7 milliliters of peripheral blood, collected in an EDTA anticoagulant tube. Ficoll Paque Plus density gradient separation was used to isolate PBMCs, and no further T cell sorting was performed. An Agilent 2100 Bioanalyzer and agarose gel were used to assess RNA quality, and a NanoDrop 2000 was used to measure RNA concentration. Receptor libraries were prepared by multiplex PCR. Sequencing was performed on an Illumina HiSeq 4000. iRepertoire HTBI primers and Arm-PCR amplification of CDR3 regions were used to construct TCR beta libraries. Before sequencing, the PCR products went through gel purification. The authors' pipeline ran thus. Across samples, 60 to 75 TRBV and 15 or so TRBJ segments were identified and used for gene usage analysis of CDR3 amino acid clonotypes. Filtered high-quality paired reads were merged into contigs using COPE and FqMerger. Contigs were aligned with BLAST to IMGT TRBV, TRBD and TRBJ reference genes, and CDR3 was defined per IMGT. Highly expanded clones were defined as clonotypes with a frequency above 0.1%. Repertoire diversity was measured by Shannon entropy, and V-J evenness by the Gini coefficient. Clonotypes shared by more than one individual were considered public. In-frame beta chains were kept once TCRdb had trimmed the public reads at Q25 with fastp and called clones with MiXCR. Every entry covers one CDR3 protein and lists the most common genes and DNA from its rows. TCRdb's processing, not the authors', yielded these V and J calls. The sample profile shows 300,000 to 350,000 distinct CDR3 sequences; about 18% of them were found once. The ten largest make up just under 30% of the sample.

The TCR originated in a female donor with Graves disease. The specimen was peripheral blood mononuclear cells (PBMCs), collected when the disease was refractory, from a patient treated with antithyroid drugs. This receptor chain uses TRBV10-3 and TRBJ1-4, with no confidently assigned D gene. The DNA is as follows: TGTGCCATCAGTGAGATACAGCGCGCAACTAATGAAAAACTGTTTTTT. Translated, this gives CAISEIQRATNEKLFF.